What follows are 20 T cell receptor beta chains derived from one specimen sequenced in a study of tissue T cells after allogeneic stem cell transplantation. The table came from immunoSEQ multiplex PCR; TCRdb's copy has only in-frame clones and leaves some out. The sample consists of more than 45,000 clones, approximately 70% of them appearing once. The material sequenced was sorted cells pooled from one or two spleens. The receptors were gathered from a pool of C57BL/6 mice in good health.

Note on this clone: Gene names are mouse gene names. Read sequence stops 1 residue before the CDR3 end, and the germline J gene provides the missing end. V usage is TRBV2 and J usage is TRBJ2-1; 7 bases are shared with TRBD2. The CDR3 contains 17 residues. Per germline, CDR1 LGHNA and CDR2 YSYQKL. With V trimmed by 0 bases and J by 1 base, 6 bases remained unmatched. CDR3 sequence: CASSQDARGGNYAEQFF. Partial CDR3 DNA: TGTGCCAGCAGCCAAGATGCCCGGGGGGGGAACTATGCTGAGCAGTTC.

A note on this clone: Genes and germline come from the mouse. The read finishes 1 residue shy of the CDR3 end, and the germline J gene is used to complete it. V usage is TRBV15 and J usage is TRBJ1-4; the match to TRBD1 covers 7 bases. CDR3 length: 14 residues. The germline CDR1 and CDR2 sequences are SGHND and FRSKSL. J was trimmed by 3 bases and V by 4 bases; bases with no gene match: 2. The part of the CDR3 DNA that was read is TGTGCCAGCAGTTACGGGACAGCCAACGAAAGATTATTT. Translating gives CASSYGTANERLF. The entire CDR3 is CASSYGTANERLFF. Filled out from reference TRBV15 and TRBJ1-4, the complete variable domain reads DAGVTQTPRHEVAEKGQTIILKCEPVSGHNDLFWYRQTKIQGLELLSYFRSKSLMEDGGAFKDRFKAEMLNSSFSTLKIQPTEPKDSAVYLCASSYGTANERLFFGHGTKLSVL.

This clone turned up a few times. Gene labels here are mouse ones. The read is 1 residue too short to cover the CDR3 end, so that end is filled in from the germline J gene. The genes are TRBV2 and TRBJ2-7; 11 nucleotides align to TRBD2. The CDR3 extends over 14 amino acids. Germline V gene data show CDR1 as LGHNA and CDR2 as YSYQKL. V was clipped by 3 bases and J by 6 bases; unmatched bases: 4. This CDR3 is CASSHDWGGSEQYF. The sequenced part of the CDR3 DNA is TGTGCCAGCAGCCATGACTGGGGGGGGTCTGAACAGTAC.

A remark on this clone: Gene names refer to mouse genes. The read comes to an end 1 residue before the CDR3 does, leaving the germline J gene to fill in the end. V and J are TRBV15 and TRBJ1-6; D not resolved. TRBJ1-6 is classed as an ORF, of uncertain function. The germline V gene encodes CDR1 SGHND and CDR2 FRSKSL. The V end was cut by 3 bases, the J end by 5 bases, with 5 bases between. The CDR3 totals 13 residues. The CDR3 loop reads CASSFQNNSPLYF. The covered CDR3 bases are TGTGCCAGCAGTTTTCAGAATAATTCGCCCCTCTAC.

A note on this clone: The gene symbols are mouse symbols. The read finishes 1 residue shy of the CDR3 end, and the germline J gene is used to complete it. This chain joins TRBV1 and TRBJ1-6; the match to TRBD1 covers 8 bases. TRBJ1-6 is an open reading frame whose function is uncertain. CDR1 and CDR2 from the germline V gene are NSQYPW and LRSPGD (reference sequence). This CDR3 has 14 amino acids. Unmatched junction bases numbered 1, after V lost 3 bases and J lost 6 bases. The sequenced CDR3 bases are TGCACCTGCAGTGCGGACAGGGCTAATTCGCCCCTCTAC. Protein product: CTCSADRANSPLY. The whole CDR3 is CTCSADRANSPLYF.

Note on this clone: Gene names and germline match the mouse. The CDR3 goes on 1 residue after the read ends, and that part is filled in from the germline J gene. This chain links TRBV31 with TRBJ2-3; D remains ambiguous. With 3 bases removed from V and 0 bases from J, the gap between germline ends came to 7 bases. The germline V gene has CDR1 GKSSPN and CDR2 SITVG. The CDR3 totals 13 residues. Incomplete CDR3 DNA: TGTGCCTGGAGGCCGTATAGTGCAGAAACGCTGTAT. This gives the protein CAWRPYSAETLY. The entire CDR3 protein reads CAWRPYSAETLYF.

This clone has more than one count but fewer than ten. The gene symbols are mouse symbols. The read gets to within 1 residue of the CDR3 end, and the germline J gene fills in the rest. The V call is TRBV17, the J call TRBJ2-7; TRBD2 agrees at 7 bases. The junction had 3 bases not matched to a gene; V was cut back by 0 bases and J by 4 bases. The germline V gene encodes CDR1 MNHDT and CDR2 YYDKIL. CDR3 length equals 14 residues. This CDR3 is CASSREWGEYEQYF. The sequenced part of the CDR3 DNA is TGTGCTAGCAGTAGAGAATGGGGGGAGTATGAACAGTAC.

As for this clone: Genes and germline come from the mouse. The read stops 1 residue short of the end of the CDR3; the missing end is completed from the germline J gene. V usage is TRBV15 and J usage is TRBJ1-4; tentative D call: TRBD1 (5 bases). The length of the CDR3 is 14 residues. Looked up from germline, CDR1 is SGHND and CDR2 is FRSKSL. V was clipped by 3 bases and J by 5 bases, with 10 bases between them. This CDR3 is CASSFPRANERLFF. Partial CDR3 DNA: TGTGCCAGCAGTTTTCCCAGGGCGAACGAAAGATTATTT.

This clone appeared a few times. The germline and genes are mouse ones. With the read ending 1 residue before the CDR3 end, the germline J gene is used to fill in that end. The rearrangement links TRBV13-3 to TRBJ2-7; D possibly corresponds to TRBD2 (7 bases). The CDR3 has 13 residues. Germline-derived CDR1 and CDR2 are NNHDY and SYVADS. The ends were cut back, 2 bases at V and 4 bases at J, with 10 bases in the middle. CDR3 DNA (partial): TGTGCCAGCAGTGAAGGGGGGGGGTATGAACAGTAC. Its translation is CASSEGGGYEQY. Given in full, the CDR3 is CASSEGGGYEQYF.

As for this clone: Gene names are the mouse ones. From the germline J gene comes the end of the CDR3, since the read stops 1 residue before it. The V call is TRBV13-2, the J call TRBJ1-2, with D hard to call. The CDR3 sequence is 12 residues long. V lost 3 bases to trimming and J lost 0 bases, with 3 bases between them. Germline CDR1 reads NNHNN; CDR2 reads SYGAGS (reference sequence). This chain's CDR3 is CASGGPNSDYTF. Incomplete CDR3 DNA: TGTGCCAGCGGTGGTCCAAACTCCGACTACACC.

This clone appeared a single time. Gene and germline names: mouse. CDR3 bases read: TGTGGTGCTAGGGGGGCGGACACCGGGCAGCTCTAC. It specifies CGARGADTGQLY. The full-length CDR3 reads as CGARGADTGQLYF. The V gene is TRBV20, the J gene TRBJ2-2; unclear D gene. The read ends 1 residue before the CDR3 terminus; that terminus is restored from the germline J gene. Germline V gives CDR1 GFQATS, CDR2 STVNSAI. Trimming shortened V by 1 base and J by 3 bases, and 6 bases separated the two germline ends. The CDR3 is 13 amino acids.

This clone came up a few times. Gene names and germline refer to mouse. Partial CDR3 DNA: TGTGCCAGCAGTTCCGGACTGGGGATCTATGAACAGTAC. It is translated as CASSSGLGIYEQY. The entire CDR3 reads CASSSGLGIYEQYF. This rearrangement joins TRBV15 to TRBJ2-7, with TRBD2 matching over 9 bases. The read ends 1 residue early relative to the CDR3; the germline J gene fills the gap. The CDR3 consists of 14 residues. In germline, CDR1 is SGHND, CDR2 FRSKSL. The J segment lost 3 bases and the V segment lost 4 bases, leaving 4 bases of the junction unmatched.

Comments on this clone: Here the gene names and germline are mouse. The read falls 1 residue short of the CDR3 end, and the missing part is taken from the germline J gene. The chain is built from TRBV19 and TRBJ2-3, with D possibly called TRBD1 or TRBD2 (5 bases each). The V end was cut by 5 bases, the J end by 1 base, with 11 bases between. CDR1 is FNHDT, CDR2 SITEND, per germline (reference sequence). The CDR3 runs 14 residues. The sequenced part of the CDR3 DNA is TGTGCCAGCAGAGGGGACGAGGGTGCAGAAACGCTGTAT. It yields the protein CASRGDEGAETLY. The complete CDR3 sequence is CASRGDEGAETLYF.

In regard to this clone: Genes and germline come from the mouse. The read is 1 residue too short to cover the CDR3 end, so that end is filled in from the germline J gene. The chain joins TRBV26 to TRBJ2-3; a possible D gene is TRBD1 (6 bases). CDR3 length: 15 amino acids. CDR1 KGHPV and CDR2 FQNQEV come from the germline V gene (reference sequence). Trimming left V 2 bases short and J 1 base short, with 10 bases between. CDR3 protein: CASSLTGLGAETLYF. The covered CDR3 bases are TGTGCCAGCAGTCTGACAGGGTTGGGTGCAGAAACGCTGTAT.

Worth noting for this clone: Gene names and germline match the mouse. The read gets to within 1 residue of the CDR3 end, and the germline J gene fills in the rest. This chain uses TRBV4 with TRBJ1-2; D is unresolved. Trimming shortened V by 3 bases and J by 0 bases, and 8 bases separated the two germline ends. Germline values: CDR1 LGHDT, CDR2 YNNKQL (reference sequence). The CDR3 runs 14 residues. CDR3 DNA, as far as it was read: TGTGCCAGCAGCTACAACAATGCAAACTCCGACTACACC. Protein: CASSYNNANSDYT. The whole CDR3 protein is CASSYNNANSDYTF.

Of note for this clone: All gene names here are mouse names. The missing CDR3 end, 1 residue past where the read stops, is filled in from the germline J gene. The chain carries TRBV13-3 and TRBJ2-2; 7 bases are a match to TRBD1. The CDR3 spans 14 residues. The germline gives CDR1 NNHDY, CDR2 SYVADS. Trimming at V came to 5 bases and at J to 4 bases, leaving 5 bases not matched to a gene. The CDR3 loop reads CASSTGVGTGQLYF. The CDR3 DNA, read in part, is TGTGCCAGCAGCACAGGGGTCGGCACCGGGCAGCTCTAC. Complete variable domain (other parts from reference TRBV13-3 and TRBJ2-2): EAAVTQSPRSKVAVTGGKVTLSCHQTNNHDYMYWYRQDTGHGLRLIHYSYVADSTEKGDIPDGYKASRPSQENFSLILELASLSQTAVYFCASSTGVGTGQLYFGEGSKLTVL.

This clone came up once. All gene names here are mouse names. The sequenced fragment ends 1 residue before the CDR3 boundary, so the rest is inferred from the germline J gene. The chain recombines TRBV19 with TRBJ2-1; D is unresolved. Trimming pared 2 bases from V and 6 bases from J, leaving 6 bases between. The CDR3 is 12 amino acids. Germline V gives CDR1 FNHDT, CDR2 SITEND (reference sequence). Here the CDR3 reads CASSMTTAEQFF. The sequenced part of the CDR3 DNA is TGTGCCAGCAGTATGACCACTGCTGAGCAGTTC.

With regard to this clone: Mouse names are used for the genes. The missing CDR3 end, 1 residue past where the read stops, is filled in from the germline J gene. This chain uses TRBV13-1 with TRBJ1-4; 8 bases align to TRBD1. This CDR3 has 14 amino acids. Germline V gene data show CDR1 as NSHNY and CDR2 as SYGAGN. The trim removed 5 bases at V and 4 bases at J, leaving 4 bases unmatched. The covered CDR3 bases are TGTGCCAGCAGGAGACAGGGGTTCAACGAAAGATTATTT. Protein: CASRRQGFNERLF. The whole CDR3 region reads CASRRQGFNERLFF.

Details on this clone: Germline and genes here are mouse. The CDR3 end lies 1 residue beyond the end of the read and is filled in from the germline J gene. The genes are TRBV5 and TRBJ2-3; 9 nucleotides align to TRBD2. The V gene's germline CDR1 is LGHNA and CDR2 YNLKQL (reference sequence). The CDR3 runs 15 residues. The V gene end was trimmed by 0 bases and the J gene end by 3 bases; junction bases not matched to a gene: 1. Incomplete CDR3 DNA: TGTGCCAGCAGCCAAGAGTGGGGGGGCGCAGAAACGCTGTAT. This codes for CASSQEWGGAETLY. The full CDR3 protein is CASSQEWGGAETLYF.

With respect to this clone: Mouse germline and gene names are used. The sequence runs out 1 residue before the end of the CDR3; the remainder is reconstructed from the germline J gene. The chain employs TRBV15 and TRBJ2-2; TRBD1 is a possible D gene (6 bases). Germline CDR1 is SGHND and CDR2 is FRSKSL. V lost 6 bases, J lost 2 bases, and 7 bases lay in between. The CDR3 contains 13 residues. This CDR3 reads CASSQGNTGQLYF. Partial CDR3 DNA: TGTGCCAGCAGCCAGGGGAACACCGGGCAGCTCTAC.